These 11 T cell receptor beta chains were all obtained from the same sample, sequenced in a study of graft-versus-host responses after intestinal transplantation (dated by TCRdb to 2020 to 2022). These receptors are not linked to any known antigen. The time point label of this sample denotes: cells obtained before transplantation from donor or recipient. The library was obtained by the immunoSEQ multiplex PCR assay. TCRdb limited this immuneACCESS table to in-frame rearrangements with V and J called. A share of clones is missing; checked studies link under half to unresolved V genes, and the rest is unexplained. The sample table contains 150,000 or so clones; only one count was recorded for 85% to 95% of them. The ten largest clones take up 0.19% of the sample. The sequences come from unstimulated CD4+ T cells sorted from spleen or lymph node cells, collected before intestinal transplant. These receptors were collected from a human donor who received an intestinal transplant.

The chain employs TRBV5-1 and TRBJ2-1, with D possibly being TRBD1 (5 bases). V was clipped by 1 base and J by 1 base, with 9 bases between them. This CDR3 spans 15 amino acids. The germline CDR1 and CDR2 sequences are SGHRS and YFSETQ. The CDR3 protein is CASSLQGLSYNEQFF. In DNA, the CDR3 is TGCGCCAGCAGCTTGCAGGGCCTTTCCTACAATGAGCAGTTCTTC.

This rearrangement joins TRBV11-3 to TRBJ2-1; 7 bases match TRBD2. The CDR3 sequence is 19 residues long. V lost 1 base to trimming and J lost 0 bases; unmatched junction nucleotides: 12. Germline-derived CDR1 and CDR2 are SGHNT and YENEEA. The CDR3 DNA reads TGTGCCAGCAGCTTAGTTCTCGGGCTAGCGGAAGGCTCCTACAATGAGCAGTTCTTC. Its translation: CASSLVLGLAEGSYNEQFF.

The genes are TRBV5-1 and TRBJ1-1; D gene unclear. Trimming shortened V by 2 bases and J by 2 bases, and 10 bases separated the two germline ends. Looked up from germline, CDR1 is SGHRS and CDR2 is YFSETQ. This CDR3 has 14 residues. The CDR3 sequence is CASSFLDGNTEAFF. The CDR3 DNA is TGCGCCAGCAGCTTCTTGGACGGTAACACTGAAGCTTTCTTT.

This CDR3 reads CASSDGPALHF. In nucleotides, the CDR3 is TGCGCCAGCAGTGACGGACCAGCCCTCCACTTT. The V gene is TRBV5-1, the J gene TRBJ1-6, with D hard to call. The CDR3 loop spans 11 amino acids. Between the trimmed V and J ends, which lost 5 bases and 14 bases, there was a span of 11 bases. Germline-derived CDR1 and CDR2 are SGHRS and YFSETQ.

The rearrangement uses TRBV29-1 and TRBJ1-1; 8 bases fit TRBD1. CDR1 and CDR2 (germline): SQVTM, ANQGSEA. The CDR3 extends over 14 amino acids. V shed 2 bases and J 3 bases; nucleotides not matched to a gene: 5. Here the CDR3 DNA reads TGCAGCGTTGAATTACAGGGGGAATACACTGAAGCTTTCTTT. Amino acid sequence: CSVELQGEYTEAFF.

The DNA for the CDR3 is TGTGCCAGCACCGGGACAAAGGGGACTGAAGCTTTCTTT. Translation gives CASTGTKGTEAFF. This chain connects TRBV28 to TRBJ1-1; D may be TRBD1 (6 bases). The CDR3 is made up of 13 amino acids. Germline assignment: CDR1 MDHEN and CDR2 SYDVKM. Trimming pared 7 bases from V and 5 bases from J, leaving 14 bases between.

The chain recombines TRBV28 with TRBJ1-2; a weak D match, TRBD1 (6 bases). CDR3 length equals 15 residues. Germline V gene data show CDR1 as MDHEN and CDR2 as SYDVKM. Trimming cost V 2 bases and J 8 bases, with 18 bases left between them. The CDR3 reads CASSLGWRGSGGYTF. The CDR3 DNA reads as TGTGCCAGCAGTTTAGGTTGGAGGGGGTCGGGAGGCTACACCTTC.

V is TRBV6-1 and J is TRBJ2-3, with D uncertain. Trimming left V 3 bases short and J 4 bases short, with 8 bases between. The CDR3 has 13 residues. CDR1 is MNHNS and CDR2 is SASEGT in the germline V gene. CDR3 DNA sequence: TGTGCCAGCAGTGAGGGCAGCGCAGATACGCAGTATTTT. Translating it yields CASSEGSADTQYF.

This clone was detected only once. This chain joins TRBV5-1 and TRBJ2-1; 11 positions match TRBD2. The germline V gene has CDR1 SGHRS and CDR2 YFSETQ. V lost 4 bases, J lost 7 bases, and 19 bases stayed unmatched. This CDR3 has 19 residues. CDR3 sequence reads: CASSQQPGLAALSRNEQFF. As DNA, the CDR3 is TGCGCCAGCAGCCAACAACCGGGACTAGCGGCTCTCTCGAGGAATGAGCAGTTCTTC.

V gene TRBV27 combines with J gene TRBJ2-5, with 10 bases identical to TRBD2. Germline V gene lookup returns CDR1 MNHEY and CDR2 SMNVEV (reference sequence). The CDR3 loop spans 16 amino acids. Trimming took 6 bases from V and 5 from J; bases not matched to a gene: 12. CDR3 amino acids: CASRTTSGAAWETQYF. DNA for the CDR3: TGTGCCAGCAGAACTACTAGCGGGGCCGCGTGGGAGACCCAGTACTTC.

CDR3: CASSTRTGVGETQYF. Written as DNA, the CDR3 is TGTGCCAGCTCAACCCGGACAGGGGTAGGAGAGACCCAGTACTTC. The chain carries TRBV18 and TRBJ2-5; 9 bases align to TRBD1. CDR1 is KGHSH, CDR2 LQKENI, per germline. Unmatched junction bases numbered 8, after V lost 5 bases and J lost 4 bases. The CDR3 is 15 residues long.